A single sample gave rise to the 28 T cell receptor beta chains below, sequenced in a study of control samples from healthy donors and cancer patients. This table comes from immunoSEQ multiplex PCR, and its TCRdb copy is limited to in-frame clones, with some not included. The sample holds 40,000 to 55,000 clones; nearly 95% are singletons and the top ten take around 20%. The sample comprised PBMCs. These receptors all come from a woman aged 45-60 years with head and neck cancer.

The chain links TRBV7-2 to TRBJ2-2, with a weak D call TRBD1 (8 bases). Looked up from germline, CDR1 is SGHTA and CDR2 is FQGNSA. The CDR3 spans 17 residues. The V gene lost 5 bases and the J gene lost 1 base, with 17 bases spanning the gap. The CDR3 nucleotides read TGTGCCAGCAGCCGTGGGGGAGGGACAGGGAACACCGGGGAGCTGTTTTTT. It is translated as CASSRGGGTGNTGELFF.

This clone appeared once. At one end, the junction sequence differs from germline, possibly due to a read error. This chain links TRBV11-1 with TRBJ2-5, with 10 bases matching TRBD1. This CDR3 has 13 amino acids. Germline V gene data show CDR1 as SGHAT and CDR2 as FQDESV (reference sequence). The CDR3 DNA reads TGTGCCAGCAGCCCCGGACAGGGGGGATTTCGTGACTTC. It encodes CASSPGQGGFRDF.

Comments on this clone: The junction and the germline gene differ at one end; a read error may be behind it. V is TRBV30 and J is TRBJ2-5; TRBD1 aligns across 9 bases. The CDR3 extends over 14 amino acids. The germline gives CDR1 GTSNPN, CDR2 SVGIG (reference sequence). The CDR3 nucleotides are TGTGCCTGGAGTTACAGGGGGCGACAAGCGACCCAGTACTTC. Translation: CAWSYRGRQATQYF.

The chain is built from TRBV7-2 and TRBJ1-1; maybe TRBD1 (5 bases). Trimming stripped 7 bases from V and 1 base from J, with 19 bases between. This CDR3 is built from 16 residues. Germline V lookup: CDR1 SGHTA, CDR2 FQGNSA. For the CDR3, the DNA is TGTGCCAGCATCGACTTGGAACGGGGGTGGAACACTGAAGCTTTCTTT. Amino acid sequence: CASIDLERGWNTEAFF. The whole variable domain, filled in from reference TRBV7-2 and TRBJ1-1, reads GAGVSQSPSNKVTEKGKDVELRCDPISGHTALYWYRQSLGQGLEFLIYFQGNSAPDKSGLPSDRFSAERTGGSVSTLTIQRTQQEDSAVYLCASIDLERGWNTEAFFGQGTRLTVV.

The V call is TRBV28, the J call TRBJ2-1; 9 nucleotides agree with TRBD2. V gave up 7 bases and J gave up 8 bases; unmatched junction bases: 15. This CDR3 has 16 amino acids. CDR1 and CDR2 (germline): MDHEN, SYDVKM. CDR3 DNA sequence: TGTGCCAGCACTGATACCGAGGCGGGAGGGCCGCATGAGCAGTTCTTC. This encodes CASTDTEAGGPHEQFF. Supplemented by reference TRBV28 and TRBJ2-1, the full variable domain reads DVKVTQSSRYLVKRTGEKVFLECVQDMDHENMFWYRQDPGLGLRLIYFSYDVKMKEKGDIPEGYSVSREKKERFSLILESASTNQTSMYLCASTDTEAGGPHEQFFGPGTRLTVL.

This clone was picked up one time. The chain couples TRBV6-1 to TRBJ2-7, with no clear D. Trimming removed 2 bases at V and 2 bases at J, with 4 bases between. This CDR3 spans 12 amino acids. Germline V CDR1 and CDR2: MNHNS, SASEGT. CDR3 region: CASSEWTYEQYF. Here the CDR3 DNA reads TGTGCCAGCAGTGAATGGACCTACGAGCAGTACTTC.

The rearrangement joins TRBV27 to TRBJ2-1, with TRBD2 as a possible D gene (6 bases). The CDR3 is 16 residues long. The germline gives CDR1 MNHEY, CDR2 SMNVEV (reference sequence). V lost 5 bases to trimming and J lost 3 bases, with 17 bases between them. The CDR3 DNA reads TGTGCCAGCAGTCCGGGAGAGCGGGTGGGCTACAATGAGCAGTTCTTC. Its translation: CASSPGERVGYNEQFF.

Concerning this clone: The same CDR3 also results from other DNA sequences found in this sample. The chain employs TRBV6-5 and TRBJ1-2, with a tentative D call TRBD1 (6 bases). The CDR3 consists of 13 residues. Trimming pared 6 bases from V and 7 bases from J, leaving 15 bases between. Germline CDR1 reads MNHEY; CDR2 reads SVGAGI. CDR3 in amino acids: CASSPGTTGGYTF. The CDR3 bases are TGTGCCAGCAGCCCCGGGACGACAGGTGGCTACACCTTC.

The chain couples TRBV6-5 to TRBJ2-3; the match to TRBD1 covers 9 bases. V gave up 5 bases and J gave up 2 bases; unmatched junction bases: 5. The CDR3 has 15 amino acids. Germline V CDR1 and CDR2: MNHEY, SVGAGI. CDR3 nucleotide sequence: TGTGCCAGCAGTAGGGGGACAGGGCCCACAGATACGCAGTATTTT. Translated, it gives CASSRGTGPTDTQYF.

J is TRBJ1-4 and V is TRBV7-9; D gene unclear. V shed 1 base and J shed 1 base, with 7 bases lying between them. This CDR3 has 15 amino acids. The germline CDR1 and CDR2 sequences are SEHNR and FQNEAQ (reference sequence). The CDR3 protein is CASSLVGETNEKLFF. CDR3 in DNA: TGTGCCAGCAGCTTAGTTGGGGAAACTAATGAAAAACTGTTTTTT.

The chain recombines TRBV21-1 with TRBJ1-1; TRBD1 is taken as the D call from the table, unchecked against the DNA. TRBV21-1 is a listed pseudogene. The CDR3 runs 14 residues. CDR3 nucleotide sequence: TGTGCCAGCACACCGGACAGGGCTAACACTGAAGCTTTCTTT. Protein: CASTPDRANTEAFF.

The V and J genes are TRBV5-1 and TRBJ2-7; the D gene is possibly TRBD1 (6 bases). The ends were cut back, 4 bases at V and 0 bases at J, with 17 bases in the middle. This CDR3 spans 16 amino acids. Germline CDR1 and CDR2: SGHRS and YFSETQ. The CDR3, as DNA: TGCGCCAGCAGCCCCATACAGGGTCCTAGCTCCTACGAGCAGTACTTC. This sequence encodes CASSPIQGPSSYEQYF.

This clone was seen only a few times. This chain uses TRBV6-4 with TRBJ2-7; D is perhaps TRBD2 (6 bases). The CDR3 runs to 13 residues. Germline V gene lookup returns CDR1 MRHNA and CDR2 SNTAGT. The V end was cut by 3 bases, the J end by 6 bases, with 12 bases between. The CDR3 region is CASSEGGIGEQYF. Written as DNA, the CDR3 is TGTGCCAGCAGTGAAGGAGGGATCGGCGAGCAGTACTTC.

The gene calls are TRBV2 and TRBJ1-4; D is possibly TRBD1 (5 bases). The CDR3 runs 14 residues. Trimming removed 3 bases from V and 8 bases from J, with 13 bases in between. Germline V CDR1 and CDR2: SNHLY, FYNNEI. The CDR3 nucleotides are TGTGCCAGCAGTGAGGACAATGTGGTGGAAAAACTGTTTTTT. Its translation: CASSEDNVVEKLFF.

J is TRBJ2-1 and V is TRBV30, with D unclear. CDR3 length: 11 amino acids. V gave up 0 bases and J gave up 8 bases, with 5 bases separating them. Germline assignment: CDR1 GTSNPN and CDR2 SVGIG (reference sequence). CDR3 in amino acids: CAWSVRDEQFF. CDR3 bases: TGTGCCTGGAGTGTACGGGATGAGCAGTTCTTC. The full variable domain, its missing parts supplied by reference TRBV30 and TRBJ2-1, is SQTIHQWPATLVQPVGSPLSLECTVEGTSNPNLYWYRQAAGRGLQLLFYSVGIGQISSEVPQNLSASRPQDRQFILSSKKLLLSDSGFYLCAWSVRDEQFFGPGTRLTVL.

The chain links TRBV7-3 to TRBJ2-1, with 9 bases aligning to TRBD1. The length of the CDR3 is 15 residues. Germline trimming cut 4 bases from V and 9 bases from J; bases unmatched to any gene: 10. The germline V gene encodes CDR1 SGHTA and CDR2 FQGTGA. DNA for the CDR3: TGTGCCAGCAGCTCTCCACACAGGGGGCGCAGTGAGCAGTTCTTC. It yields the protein CASSSPHRGRSEQFF.

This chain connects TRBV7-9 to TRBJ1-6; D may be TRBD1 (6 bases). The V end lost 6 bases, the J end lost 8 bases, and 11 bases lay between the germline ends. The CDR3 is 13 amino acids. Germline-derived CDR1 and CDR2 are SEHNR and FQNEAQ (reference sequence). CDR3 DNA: TGTGCCAGCAGTCTTAGGGGGGATTCACCCCTCCACTTT. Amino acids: CASSLRGDSPLHF. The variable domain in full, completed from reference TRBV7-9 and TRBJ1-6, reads DTGVSQNPRHKITKRGQNVTFRCDPISEHNRLYWYRQTLGQGPEFLTYFQNEAQLEKSRLLSDRFSAERPKGSFSTLEIQRTEQGDSAMYLCASSLRGDSPLHFGNGTRLTVT.

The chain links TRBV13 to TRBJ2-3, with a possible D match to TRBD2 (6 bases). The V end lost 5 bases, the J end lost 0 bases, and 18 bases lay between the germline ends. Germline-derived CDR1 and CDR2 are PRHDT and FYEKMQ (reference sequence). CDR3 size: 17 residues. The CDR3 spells CASSPTRGLGSTDTQYF. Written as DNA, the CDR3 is TGTGCCAGCAGCCCCACAAGGGGACTGGGAAGCACAGATACGCAGTATTTT. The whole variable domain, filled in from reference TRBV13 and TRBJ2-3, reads AAGVIQSPRHLIKEKRETATLKCYPIPRHDTVYWYQQGPGQDPQFLISFYEKMQSDKGSIPDRFSAQQFSDYHSELNMSSLELGDSALYFCASSPTRGLGSTDTQYFGPGTRLTVL.

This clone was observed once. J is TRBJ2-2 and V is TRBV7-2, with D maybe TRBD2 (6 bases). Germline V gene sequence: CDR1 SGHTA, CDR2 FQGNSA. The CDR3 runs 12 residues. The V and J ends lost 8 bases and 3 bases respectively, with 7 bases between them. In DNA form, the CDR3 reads TGTGCCAGCCGGAGGGACACCGGGGAGCTGTTTTTT. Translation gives CASRRDTGELFF.

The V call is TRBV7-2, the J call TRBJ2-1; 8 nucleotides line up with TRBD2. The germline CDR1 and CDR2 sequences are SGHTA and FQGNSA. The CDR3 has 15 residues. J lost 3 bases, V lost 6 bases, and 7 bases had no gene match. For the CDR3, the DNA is TGTGCCAGCAGGCCAGCGGGAGCGGACTACAATGAGCAGTTCTTC. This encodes CASRPAGADYNEQFF.

As DNA, the CDR3 is TGTGCCAGCAGTGAACAGGGTTTAAACACTGAAGCTTTCTTT. Translating gives CASSEQGLNTEAFF. The rearrangement links TRBV25-1 to TRBJ1-1, with TRBD1 as a possible D gene (5 bases). The V end lost 2 bases, the J end lost 2 bases, and 9 bases lay between the germline ends. Germline assignment: CDR1 MGHDK and CDR2 SYGVNS. The CDR3 runs 14 residues.

CDR3 sequence (DNA): TGTGCCAGCAGCGTAGGGACAGGAGTACAAAACATTCAGTACTTC. Translation: CASSVGTGVQNIQYF. The gene calls are TRBV6-5 and TRBJ2-4; 8 nucleotides match TRBD1. Unmatched junction bases numbered 9, after V lost 6 bases and J lost 5 bases. Per germline, CDR1 MNHEY and CDR2 SVGAGI. The length of the CDR3 is 15 residues.

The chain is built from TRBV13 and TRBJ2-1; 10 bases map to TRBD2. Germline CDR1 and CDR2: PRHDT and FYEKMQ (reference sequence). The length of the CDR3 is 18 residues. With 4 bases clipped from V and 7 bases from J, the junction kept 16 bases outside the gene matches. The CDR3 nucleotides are TGTGCCAGCAGCTCGCCTGTACTAGCGGGGACTGGAGGGAATGAGCAGTTCTTC. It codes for CASSSPVLAGTGGNEQFF. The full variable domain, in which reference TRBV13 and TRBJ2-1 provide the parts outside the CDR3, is AAGVIQSPRHLIKEKRETATLKCYPIPRHDTVYWYQQGPGQDPQFLISFYEKMQSDKGSIPDRFSAQQFSDYHSELNMSSLELGDSALYFCASSSPVLAGTGGNEQFFGPGTRLTVL.

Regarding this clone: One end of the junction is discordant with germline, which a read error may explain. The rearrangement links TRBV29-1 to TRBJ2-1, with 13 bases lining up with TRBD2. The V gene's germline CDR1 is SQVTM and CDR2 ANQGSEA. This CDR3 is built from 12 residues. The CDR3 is CSVGTSGSLAVF. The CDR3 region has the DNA TGCAGCGTTGGGACTAGCGGGAGTCTAGCCGTCTTC.

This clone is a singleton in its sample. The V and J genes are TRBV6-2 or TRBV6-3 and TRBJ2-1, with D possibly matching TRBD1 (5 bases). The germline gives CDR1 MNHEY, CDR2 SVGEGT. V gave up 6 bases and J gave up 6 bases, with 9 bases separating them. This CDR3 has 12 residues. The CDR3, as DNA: TGTGCCAGCAGCCCGCAGGGCAATGAGCAGTTCTTC. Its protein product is CASSPQGNEQFF.

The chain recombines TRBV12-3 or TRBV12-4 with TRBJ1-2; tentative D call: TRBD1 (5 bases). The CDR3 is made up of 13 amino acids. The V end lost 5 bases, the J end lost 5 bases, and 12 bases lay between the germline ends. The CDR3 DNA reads TGTGCCAGCAGTCTGACAGAAGATTATGGCTACACCTTC. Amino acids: CASSLTEDYGYTF.

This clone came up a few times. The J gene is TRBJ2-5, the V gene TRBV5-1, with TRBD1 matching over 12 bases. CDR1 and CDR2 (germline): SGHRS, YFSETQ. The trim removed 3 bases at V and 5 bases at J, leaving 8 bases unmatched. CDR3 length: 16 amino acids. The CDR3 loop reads CASSSRGQGAGETQYF. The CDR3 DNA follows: TGCGCCAGCAGCTCACGGGGACAGGGGGCCGGGGAGACCCAGTACTTC.

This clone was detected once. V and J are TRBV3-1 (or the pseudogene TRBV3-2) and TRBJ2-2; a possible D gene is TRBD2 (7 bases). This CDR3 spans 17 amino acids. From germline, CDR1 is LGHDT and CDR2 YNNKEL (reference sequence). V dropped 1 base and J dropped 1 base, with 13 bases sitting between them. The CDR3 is CASSQAGGRGNTGELFF. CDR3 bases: TGTGCCAGCAGCCAAGCCGGGGGGCGGGGGAACACCGGGGAGCTGTTTTTT.